Listed below are T cell receptor beta chains from one sample, sequenced in a study of T-cell memory formation after mild COVID-19. TCRdb reprocessed the 5' RACE reads via MiXCR and lists one record per CDR3 protein. The table lists hundreds of thousands of distinct CDR3 sequences, about 20% of them singletons. The material sequenced was PBMCs or a T cell subset sorted from them (not recorded which). The receptor set was obtained from an adult woman who had mild COVID-19 (a few samples of this study predate the infection). Cell type and time point are not known. Each CDR3 is given with its conserved first and last residue. D genes are given only for firm matches. Not all rows give a size; the values are once, few, many and, for expanded clones, a class.

j_call v_call clone_size d_call cdr3_nt cdr3_aa
TRBJ2-5 TRBV13 . TRBD2 TGTGCCAGCAGCTCGCGGGGGGGGAGAGAGACCCAGTACTTC CASSSRGGRETQYF
TRBJ2-7 TRBV9 few . TGTGCCAGCAGCCCCCCCGGGCGACCGAGCTCCTACGAGCAGTACTTC CASSPPGRPSSYEQYF
TRBJ1-2 TRBV6-5 once TRBD1 TGTGCCAGCAGTTACCAGGGACAGGGGCCCAACTATGGCTACACCTTC CASSYQGQGPNYGYTF
TRBJ1-2 TRBV5-1 . . TGCGCCAGCAGCTTGGGAATCCGGACAGTATTTGGTGGCTACACCTTC CASSLGIRTVFGGYTF
TRBJ2-5 TRBV12-2 . . TGTGCAAGTCGTTACTGGTTGGCGGGACCCCGCACACGGGAGACCCAGTACTTC CASRYWLAGPRTRETQYF
TRBJ1-1 TRBV4-3 . . TGCGCCAGCAGCCAGCGCGTAAACAGGGATGACACTGAAGCTTTCTTT CASSQRVNRDDTEAFF
TRBJ2-5 TRBV3-1 few TRBD1 TGTGCCAGCAGCCAAGCCGCGGGGGACAGGGAGAGAGAGACCCAGTACTTC CASSQAAGDRERETQYF
TRBJ2-7 TRBV4-3 . TRBD2 TGCGCCAGCAGCCGGGCGTGGGGGGTAGCGGGAGAGCAGAACTACGAGCAGTACTTC CASSRAWGVAGEQNYEQYF
TRBJ2-3 TRBV5-4 few . TGTGCCAGCAGCCCGGAGACGCGAGATACGCAGTATTTT CASSPETRDTQYF
TRBJ2-7 TRBV7-6 . TRBD1 TGTGCCAGCAGCTTAGAGGGACAGGGGGCCTACGAGCAGTACTTC CASSLEGQGAYEQYF
TRBJ2-1 TRBV6-2/TRBV6-3 . . TGTGCCAGCAGCCCCGTCGGGGCTACCTACAATGAGCAGTTCTTC CASSPVGATYNEQFF
TRBJ2-4 TRBV7-8 . . TGTGCCAGCAGCATAGATCTCGATTCAGCCAAAAACATTCAGTACTTC CASSIDLDSAKNIQYF
TRBJ2-7 TRBV9 many TRBD2 TGTGCCAGCAGCAACCGGGGCCGGAGCGGGAGTCCTGACGAGCAGTACTTC CASSNRGRSGSPDEQYF
TRBJ2-1 TRBV6-1 few . TGTGCCAGCAGTGGATTTACAGGGGGGGGATACAATGAGCAGTTCTTC CASSGFTGGGYNEQFF
TRBJ1-5 TRBV20-1 . TRBD1 TGCAGTGCTGATCTTCGGGACAGATATCAGCCCCAGCATTTT CSADLRDRYQPQHF
TRBJ2-1 TRBV7-2 . TRBD1 TGTGCCAGCAGCCTCTGGACAGGGGTCGGCAATGAGCAGTTCTTC CASSLWTGVGNEQFF
TRBJ1-6 TRBV7-2 . TRBD1 TGTGCCAGCAGCAAGCGGGACAGGCAGCTGGGAGCACCCCTCCACTTT CASSKRDRQLGAPLHF
TRBJ1-1 TRBV7-8 few . TGTGCCAGCAGTCCTATAAAGGGGAACACTGAAGCTTTCTTT CASSPIKGNTEAFF
TRBJ2-7 TRBV7-2 few TRBD2 TGTGCCAGCAGCTTAGAGGTTAGCGGGGGCTACGAGCAGTACTTC CASSLEVSGGYEQYF
TRBJ2-5 TRBV7-8 . . TGTGCCAGCAGCTCAGTTGGCTCCGGTGGGCAAGAGACCCAGTACTTC CASSSVGSGGQETQYF
TRBJ2-3 TRBV7-9 few TRBD1 TGTGCCAGCAGTCATCGACAGGGTGATACGCAGTATTTT CASSHRQGDTQYF
TRBJ2-1 TRBV15 few . TGTGCCACCAGGCAAGTAGGCGGCCATGAGCAGTTCTTC CATRQVGGHEQFF
TRBJ2-5 TRBV7-9 few . TGTGCCAGCAGCTTGGGACCCAATAGAGAGACCCAGTACTTC CASSLGPNRETQYF
TRBJ2-5 TRBV3-1 few TRBD1 TGTGCCAGCAGCCAACGCGGACAGGGGGTAGGAGAGACCCAGTACTTC CASSQRGQGVGETQYF
TRBJ2-3 TRBV6-2/TRBV6-3 . . TGTGCCAGCAGTTACTCGGTCGAGCCTACGCAGTATTTT CASSYSVEPTQYF
TRBJ2-7 TRBV25-1 . TRBD1 TGTGCCAGCAGGGCGACAGGGGTAGAAACCTACGAGCAGTACTTC CASRATGVETYEQYF
TRBJ2-7 TRBV12-3/TRBV12-4 few . TGTGCCAGCAGTCCCGGACTCAGCCCCTACGAGCAGTACTTC CASSPGLSPYEQYF
TRBJ2-1 TRBV12-3/TRBV12-4 . TRBD2 TGTGCCAGCAGTTTTCGGAGGTCTGGGCTAGCGGGAGGATGGTCCTACAATGAGCAGTTCTTC CASSFRRSGLAGGWSYNEQFF
TRBJ1-4 TRBV12-3/TRBV12-4 . TRBD1 TGTGCCAGCAGCCCCACCGGGACAGGGGGTGAAAAACTGTTTTTT CASSPTGTGGEKLFF
TRBJ2-5 TRBV7-8 . TRBD2 TGTGCCAGCAGCATTAGCGGGGGGGCCACGAAGACCCAGTACTTC CASSISGGATKTQYF
TRBJ2-1 TRBV5-1 . . TGCGCCAGCAGCTTCCTACCAGGGGAAAATGAGCAGTTCTTC CASSFLPGENEQFF
TRBJ2-5 TRBV29-1 few TRBD1 TGCAGCGTCGGAGGACAGGCTATCCAAGAGACCCAGTACTTC CSVGGQAIQETQYF
TRBJ2-7 TRBV12-3/TRBV12-4 . TRBD1 TGTGCCAGCAGTTTAGCAGTAAGAAAGGACAGGGTAATATGGCAGTACTTC CASSLAVRKDRVIWQYF
TRBJ2-7 TRBV7-2 many . TGTGCCAGCAGCCCCCTCGGGACAACCTACGAGCAGTACTTC CASSPLGTTYEQYF
TRBJ2-5 TRBV15 few . TGTGCCACCAGCAGGCCCCCAGAGACCCAGTACTTC CATSRPPETQYF
TRBJ2-7 TRBV7-6 . . TGTGCCAGCAGCTTTAGCGCCTCAGGTTGGGTAGCCTACGAGCAGTACTTC CASSFSASGWVAYEQYF
TRBJ2-7 TRBV6-5 many TRBD1 TGTGCCAGCCGGGACAGGGGGCCCTACGAGCAGTACTTC CASRDRGPYEQYF
TRBJ1-1 TRBV5-1 few TRBD1 TGCGCCAGCAGCTTGGAGGGACAGGAGGAAGCTTTCTTT CASSLEGQEEAFF
TRBJ2-7 TRBV5-1 . . TGCGCCAGCAGGGTGACAGACTTCTACGAGCAGTACTTC CASRVTDFYEQYF
TRBJ1-3 TRBV7-9 few . TGTGCCAGCAGCTCCGGGACGCCTGGAAACACCATATATTTT CASSSGTPGNTIYF
TRBJ2-7 TRBV2 few . TGTGCCAGCACGGCAGGCGGGGACTACGAGCAGTACTTC CASTAGGDYEQYF
TRBJ2-3 TRBV25-1 . TRBD1 TGTGCCAGCAGTGGACAGGGGGGGTTAAGCACAGATACGCAGTATTTT CASSGQGGLSTDTQYF
TRBJ2-7 TRBV7-2 . TRBD1 TGTGCCAGCAGTCTAGGGGACAGGGTGGTCTACGAGCAGTACTTC CASSLGDRVVYEQYF
TRBJ1-1 TRBV20-1 . . TGCAGTGCTAGAGGATTGGGGGAAGCTTTCTTT CSARGLGEAFF
TRBJ1-5 TRBV30 few . TGTGCCTGGAGTTTGGGCTATAGCAATCAGCCCCAGCATTTT CAWSLGYSNQPQHF
TRBJ1-2 TRBV7-2 . TRBD1 TGTGCCAGCAGCTTAGGGGCCGGGACAGTAATATTTGGCTACACCTTC CASSLGAGTVIFGYTF
TRBJ2-1 TRBV7-2 . . TGTGCCAGCACCTTAGCGGACTTGGGGGATGAGCAGTTCTTC CASTLADLGDEQFF
TRBJ2-3 TRBV7-3 . TRBD2 TGTGCCAGCAGCTTAATCCCAGCGGGGTTTACAGATACGCAGTATTTT CASSLIPAGFTDTQYF
TRBJ2-1 TRBV24-1 . . TGTGCCACCAGTGTGAGCTCCTACAATGAGCAGTTCTTC CATSVSSYNEQFF
TRBJ1-2 TRBV20-1 . . TGCAGTGCTGTGGGGAGGAACTATGGCTACACCTTC CSAVGRNYGYTF
TRBJ2-3 TRBV4-3 few . TGCGCCAGCAGCCAAGATTACGGGGGCGCGGATACGCAGTATTTT CASSQDYGGADTQYF
TRBJ1-2 TRBV12-3/TRBV12-4 few TRBD1 TGTGCCAGCAGTTCGTACGACAGGGGGCCGGGAGGCTACACCTTC CASSSYDRGPGGYTF
TRBJ1-2 TRBV5-1 few . TGCGCCAGCAGCTTGGCAGCGACGACCTATGGCTACACCTTC CASSLAATTYGYTF
TRBJ2-2 TRBV4-1 . TRBD1 TGCGCCAGCAGACTACTTAACAGGGGGCGTGAGGAGCTGTTTTTT CASRLLNRGREELFF
TRBJ2-7 TRBV3-1 . . TGTGCCAGCAGCCAAGGGTTGTTGTACGAGCAGTACTTC CASSQGLLYEQYF
TRBJ2-7 TRBV10-3 . . TGTGCCATCAGTGGACGGCTTAGTTCCGAGCAGTACTTC CAISGRLSSEQYF
TRBJ2-2 TRBV29-1 . TRBD2 TGCAGCGTTGAGGAGGCCCGGGGGGGCATCGGGGAGCTGTTTTTT CSVEEARGGIGELFF